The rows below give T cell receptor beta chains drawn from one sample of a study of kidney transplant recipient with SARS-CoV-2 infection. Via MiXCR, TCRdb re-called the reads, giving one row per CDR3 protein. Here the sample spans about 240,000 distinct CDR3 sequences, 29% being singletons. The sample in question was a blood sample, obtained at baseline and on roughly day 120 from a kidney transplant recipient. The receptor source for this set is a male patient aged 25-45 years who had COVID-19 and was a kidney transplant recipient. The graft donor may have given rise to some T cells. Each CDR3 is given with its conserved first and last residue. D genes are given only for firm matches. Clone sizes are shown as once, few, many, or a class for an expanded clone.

CDR3aa: CASSQGPKTGEQYF
CDR3nt: TGTGCCAGCAGCCAGGGACCCAAAACTGGCGAGCAGTACTTC
j_gene: TRBJ2-7
v_gene: TRBV7-9
d_gene: NA
abundance: many

CDR3aa: CASSYSSWAGGNTIYF
CDR3nt: TGTGCCAGCAGTTACTCTTCCTGGGCTGGAGGAAACACCATATATTTT
j_gene: TRBJ1-3
v_gene: TRBV6-6
d_gene: NA
abundance: many

CDR3aa: CASTPGLGGNDEQYF
CDR3nt: TGTGCCAGCACACCAGGACTAGGCGGGAACGACGAGCAGTACTTC
j_gene: TRBJ2-7
v_gene: TRBV18
d_gene: TRBD2
abundance: many

CDR3aa: CASSLIGGLGTGELFF
CDR3nt: TGTGCCAGCAGCTTAATTGGAGGCTTGGGCACCGGGGAGCTGTTTTTT
j_gene: TRBJ2-2
v_gene: TRBV7-9
d_gene: NA
abundance: many

CDR3aa: CASSLFGQQETQYF
CDR3nt: TGCGCCAGCAGCTTGTTCGGACAGCAAGAGACCCAGTACTTC
j_gene: TRBJ2-5
v_gene: TRBV5-1
d_gene: NA
abundance: few

CDR3aa: CSATSPDNEQFF
CDR3nt: TGCAGTGCTACGAGCCCCGACAATGAGCAGTTCTTC
j_gene: TRBJ2-1
v_gene: TRBV20-1
d_gene: NA
abundance: few

CDR3aa: CASSPTRKEKLFF
CDR3nt: TGCGCCAGCAGCCCCACGAGGAAAGAAAAACTGTTTTTT
j_gene: TRBJ1-4
v_gene: TRBV5-1
d_gene: NA
abundance: few

CDR3aa: CAWSQQGSFEQYF
CDR3nt: TGTGCCTGGAGTCAACAGGGGAGTTTCGAGCAGTACTTC
j_gene: TRBJ2-7
v_gene: TRBV30
d_gene: TRBD1
abundance: many

CDR3aa: CASSLRGRGSGYTF
CDR3nt: TGTGCCAGCAGCTTAAGGGGCAGGGGCTCTGGCTACACCTTC
j_gene: TRBJ1-2
v_gene: TRBV7-3
d_gene: NA
abundance: many

CDR3aa: CASKASSVRKTYGYTF
CDR3nt: TGCGCCAGCAAGGCATCATCGGTTCGAAAGACCTATGGCTACACCTTC
j_gene: TRBJ1-2
v_gene: TRBV5-1
d_gene: NA
abundance: many

CDR3aa: CASSLGRGAGNTIYF
CDR3nt: TGTGCCAGCAGCTTAGGGAGGGGGGCCGGAAACACCATATATTTT
j_gene: TRBJ1-3
v_gene: TRBV7-6
d_gene: NA
abundance: many